The next 13 T cell receptor beta chains were all read from a single sample in a study of blood T cells in healthy people across ages. A J-beta primer mix and a sample-barcoded 5' primer were used in a second PCR of roughly 7 to 12 cycles. TCRdb re-analysed the 5' RACE reads in MiXCR, keeping a single row per CDR3 protein. The table has around 670,000 distinct CDR3 sequences, 25% to 35% seen once; the top ten hold 15% to 18%. Input material: blood. The receptor set was obtained from an elderly woman in good health.

CDR3 region: CASSRTLGGLNEKLFF. DNA of the CDR3: TGTGCCAGCAGCCGGACCCTAGGGGGGTTGAATGAAAAACTGTTTTTT. The genes are TRBV14 and TRBJ1-4; D might be TRBD1 (6 bases). The CDR3 consists of 16 residues. From germline, CDR1 is SGHDN and CDR2 FVKESK. V shed 4 bases and J shed 5 bases, with 17 bases lying between them.

This sequence joins TRBV5-1 and TRBJ1-3; perhaps TRBD1 as D (5 bases). V was shortened by 3 bases and J by 0 bases, with 7 bases between the two germline ends. The CDR3 is 14 residues long. CDR1 SGHRS and CDR2 YFSETQ come from the germline V gene. CDR3 sequence (DNA): TGCGCCAGCAGCTCCGGGGCCTCTGGAAACACCATATATTTT. It encodes CASSSGASGNTIYF.

There are many counts of this clonotype. The chain couples TRBV6-2 or TRBV6-3 to TRBJ2-1, with TRBD2 matching 8 bases. With V trimmed by 6 bases and J by 6 bases, 7 bases remained unmatched. Germline V gene sequence: CDR1 MNHEY, CDR2 SVGEGT. The CDR3 spans 14 residues. This CDR3 reads CASRQTGGSNEQFF. The CDR3 DNA sequence: TGTGCCAGCAGGCAGACGGGGGGGAGCAATGAGCAGTTCTTC.

The rearrangement links TRBV2 to TRBJ2-6; D is tentatively TRBD1 or TRBD2 (5 bases each). The germline V gene has CDR1 SNHLY and CDR2 FYNNEI. The CDR3 loop spans 18 amino acids. V shed 5 bases and J shed 0 bases, with 17 bases lying between them. CDR3: CASSSTTAALSGANVLTF. The CDR3 nucleotides read TGTGCCAGCAGTTCTACGACAGCGGCCCTCTCTGGGGCCAACGTCCTGACTTTC.

This clonotype came up many times. The V call is TRBV6-1, the J call TRBJ2-1, with D possibly TRBD2 on 5 matching bases. This CDR3 is 14 amino acids long. V was clipped by 7 bases and J by 4 bases, with 14 bases between them. In germline, CDR1 is MNHNS, CDR2 SASEGT. The CDR3 DNA is TGTGCCAGCAATCACCCTGGAGGTTACAATGAGCAGTTCTTC. This gives the protein CASNHPGGYNEQFF.

V and J are TRBV6-2 or TRBV6-3 and TRBJ1-1, with D unclear. Between the trimmed V and J ends, which lost 4 bases and 1 base, there was a span of 10 bases. The germline CDR1 and CDR2 sequences are MNHEY and SVGEGT. CDR3 size: 14 residues. CDR3 nucleotide sequence: TGTGCCAGCAGTTTCCTACAGAGGAACACTGAAGCTTTCTTT. It yields the protein CASSFLQRNTEAFF.

The chain recombines TRBV6-1 with TRBJ1-5; D uncertain. Germline lookup yields CDR1 MNHNS and CDR2 SASEGT. Trimming removed 3 bases from V and 3 bases from J, with 12 bases in between. The CDR3 sequence is 15 residues long. CDR3 protein: CASSDRRSDNQPQHF. The CDR3 coding sequence is TGTGCCAGCAGTGACCGACGCTCCGACAATCAGCCCCAGCATTTT.

This chain's CDR3 is CASSEGGGLYNEQFF. The CDR3 bases are TGTGCCAGCAGTGAAGGGGGGGGCCTCTACAATGAGCAGTTCTTC. This chain connects TRBV2 to TRBJ2-1; perhaps TRBD2 as D (7 bases). The germline gives CDR1 SNHLY, CDR2 FYNNEI. CDR3 length equals 15 residues. Trimming removed 1 base at V and 3 bases at J, with 10 bases between. Full variable domain (outside the CDR3, taken from reference TRBV2 and TRBJ2-1): EPEVTQTPSHQVTQMGQEVILRCVPISNHLYFYWYRQILGQKVEFLVSFYNNEISEKSEIFDDQFSVERPDGSNFTLKIRSTKLEDSAMYFCASSEGGGLYNEQFFGPGTRLTVL.

The CDR3: CASSEYDAGRDNYGYTF. As DNA, the CDR3 is TGTGCCAGCAGTGAATATGACGCGGGGAGGGATAACTATGGCTACACCTTC. The gene calls are TRBV25-1 and TRBJ1-2, with unresolved D. CDR1 and CDR2 from the germline V gene are MGHDK and SYGVNS. The ends were cut back, 0 bases at V and 1 base at J, with 15 bases in the middle. CDR3 size: 17 residues.

The V gene is TRBV5-1, the J gene TRBJ1-2, with D possibly matching TRBD1 (5 bases). The CDR3 contains 14 residues. Germline V gives CDR1 SGHRS, CDR2 YFSETQ. Trimming took 0 bases from V and 4 from J, leaving 10 bases between them. CDR3 residues: CASSLDGGTYGYTF. The CDR3 coding sequence is TGCGCCAGCAGCTTGGACGGAGGGACCTATGGCTACACCTTC.

In this sample, this clonotype turned up many times. The gene calls are TRBV7-8 and TRBJ2-5; 9 nucleotides align to TRBD1. The CDR3 loop spans 15 amino acids. J gave up 3 bases and V 5 bases, and 7 bases lay outside the gene matches. Germline V gene lookup returns CDR1 SGHVS and CDR2 FQNEAQ. This CDR3 reads CASSQPGTGKETQYF. As DNA, the CDR3 is TGTGCCAGCAGCCAACCCGGGACAGGGAAAGAGACCCAGTACTTC. The full variable domain, its missing parts supplied by reference TRBV7-8 and TRBJ2-5, is GAGVSQSPRYKVAKRGQDVALRCDPISGHVSLFWYQQALGQGPEFLTYFQNEAQLDKSGLPSDRFFAERPEGSVSTLKIQRTQQEDSAVYLCASSQPGTGKETQYFGPGTRLLVL.

This chain links TRBV11-2 with TRBJ2-5, with 10 nucleotides matching TRBD2. Germline loops: CDR1 SGHAT, CDR2 FQNNGV. This CDR3 is built from 16 residues. The junction had 7 bases not matched to a gene; V was cut back by 2 bases and J by 4 bases. CDR3 nucleotide sequence: TGTGCCAGCAGCTTATACCCCCAGCGGGAGGGAGAGACCCAGTACTTC. It specifies CASSLYPQREGETQYF.

This chain uses TRBV7-2 with TRBJ2-1; possible D gene TRBD2, 6 bases. Trimming pared 5 bases from V and 1 base from J, leaving 15 bases between. The germline CDR1 and CDR2 sequences are SGHTA and FQGNSA. This CDR3 contains 16 residues. The DNA for the CDR3 is TGTGCCAGCAGCCCTCCCGGGGCGGGATCCTACAATGAGCAGTTCTTC. It specifies CASSPPGAGSYNEQFF. Looking up the rest from reference TRBV7-2 and TRBJ2-1 gives the full variable domain: GAGVSQSPSNKVTEKGKDVELRCDPISGHTALYWYRQSLGQGLEFLIYFQGNSAPDKSGLPSDRFSAERTGGSVSTLTIQRTQQEDSAVYLCASSPPGAGSYNEQFFGPGTRLTVL.